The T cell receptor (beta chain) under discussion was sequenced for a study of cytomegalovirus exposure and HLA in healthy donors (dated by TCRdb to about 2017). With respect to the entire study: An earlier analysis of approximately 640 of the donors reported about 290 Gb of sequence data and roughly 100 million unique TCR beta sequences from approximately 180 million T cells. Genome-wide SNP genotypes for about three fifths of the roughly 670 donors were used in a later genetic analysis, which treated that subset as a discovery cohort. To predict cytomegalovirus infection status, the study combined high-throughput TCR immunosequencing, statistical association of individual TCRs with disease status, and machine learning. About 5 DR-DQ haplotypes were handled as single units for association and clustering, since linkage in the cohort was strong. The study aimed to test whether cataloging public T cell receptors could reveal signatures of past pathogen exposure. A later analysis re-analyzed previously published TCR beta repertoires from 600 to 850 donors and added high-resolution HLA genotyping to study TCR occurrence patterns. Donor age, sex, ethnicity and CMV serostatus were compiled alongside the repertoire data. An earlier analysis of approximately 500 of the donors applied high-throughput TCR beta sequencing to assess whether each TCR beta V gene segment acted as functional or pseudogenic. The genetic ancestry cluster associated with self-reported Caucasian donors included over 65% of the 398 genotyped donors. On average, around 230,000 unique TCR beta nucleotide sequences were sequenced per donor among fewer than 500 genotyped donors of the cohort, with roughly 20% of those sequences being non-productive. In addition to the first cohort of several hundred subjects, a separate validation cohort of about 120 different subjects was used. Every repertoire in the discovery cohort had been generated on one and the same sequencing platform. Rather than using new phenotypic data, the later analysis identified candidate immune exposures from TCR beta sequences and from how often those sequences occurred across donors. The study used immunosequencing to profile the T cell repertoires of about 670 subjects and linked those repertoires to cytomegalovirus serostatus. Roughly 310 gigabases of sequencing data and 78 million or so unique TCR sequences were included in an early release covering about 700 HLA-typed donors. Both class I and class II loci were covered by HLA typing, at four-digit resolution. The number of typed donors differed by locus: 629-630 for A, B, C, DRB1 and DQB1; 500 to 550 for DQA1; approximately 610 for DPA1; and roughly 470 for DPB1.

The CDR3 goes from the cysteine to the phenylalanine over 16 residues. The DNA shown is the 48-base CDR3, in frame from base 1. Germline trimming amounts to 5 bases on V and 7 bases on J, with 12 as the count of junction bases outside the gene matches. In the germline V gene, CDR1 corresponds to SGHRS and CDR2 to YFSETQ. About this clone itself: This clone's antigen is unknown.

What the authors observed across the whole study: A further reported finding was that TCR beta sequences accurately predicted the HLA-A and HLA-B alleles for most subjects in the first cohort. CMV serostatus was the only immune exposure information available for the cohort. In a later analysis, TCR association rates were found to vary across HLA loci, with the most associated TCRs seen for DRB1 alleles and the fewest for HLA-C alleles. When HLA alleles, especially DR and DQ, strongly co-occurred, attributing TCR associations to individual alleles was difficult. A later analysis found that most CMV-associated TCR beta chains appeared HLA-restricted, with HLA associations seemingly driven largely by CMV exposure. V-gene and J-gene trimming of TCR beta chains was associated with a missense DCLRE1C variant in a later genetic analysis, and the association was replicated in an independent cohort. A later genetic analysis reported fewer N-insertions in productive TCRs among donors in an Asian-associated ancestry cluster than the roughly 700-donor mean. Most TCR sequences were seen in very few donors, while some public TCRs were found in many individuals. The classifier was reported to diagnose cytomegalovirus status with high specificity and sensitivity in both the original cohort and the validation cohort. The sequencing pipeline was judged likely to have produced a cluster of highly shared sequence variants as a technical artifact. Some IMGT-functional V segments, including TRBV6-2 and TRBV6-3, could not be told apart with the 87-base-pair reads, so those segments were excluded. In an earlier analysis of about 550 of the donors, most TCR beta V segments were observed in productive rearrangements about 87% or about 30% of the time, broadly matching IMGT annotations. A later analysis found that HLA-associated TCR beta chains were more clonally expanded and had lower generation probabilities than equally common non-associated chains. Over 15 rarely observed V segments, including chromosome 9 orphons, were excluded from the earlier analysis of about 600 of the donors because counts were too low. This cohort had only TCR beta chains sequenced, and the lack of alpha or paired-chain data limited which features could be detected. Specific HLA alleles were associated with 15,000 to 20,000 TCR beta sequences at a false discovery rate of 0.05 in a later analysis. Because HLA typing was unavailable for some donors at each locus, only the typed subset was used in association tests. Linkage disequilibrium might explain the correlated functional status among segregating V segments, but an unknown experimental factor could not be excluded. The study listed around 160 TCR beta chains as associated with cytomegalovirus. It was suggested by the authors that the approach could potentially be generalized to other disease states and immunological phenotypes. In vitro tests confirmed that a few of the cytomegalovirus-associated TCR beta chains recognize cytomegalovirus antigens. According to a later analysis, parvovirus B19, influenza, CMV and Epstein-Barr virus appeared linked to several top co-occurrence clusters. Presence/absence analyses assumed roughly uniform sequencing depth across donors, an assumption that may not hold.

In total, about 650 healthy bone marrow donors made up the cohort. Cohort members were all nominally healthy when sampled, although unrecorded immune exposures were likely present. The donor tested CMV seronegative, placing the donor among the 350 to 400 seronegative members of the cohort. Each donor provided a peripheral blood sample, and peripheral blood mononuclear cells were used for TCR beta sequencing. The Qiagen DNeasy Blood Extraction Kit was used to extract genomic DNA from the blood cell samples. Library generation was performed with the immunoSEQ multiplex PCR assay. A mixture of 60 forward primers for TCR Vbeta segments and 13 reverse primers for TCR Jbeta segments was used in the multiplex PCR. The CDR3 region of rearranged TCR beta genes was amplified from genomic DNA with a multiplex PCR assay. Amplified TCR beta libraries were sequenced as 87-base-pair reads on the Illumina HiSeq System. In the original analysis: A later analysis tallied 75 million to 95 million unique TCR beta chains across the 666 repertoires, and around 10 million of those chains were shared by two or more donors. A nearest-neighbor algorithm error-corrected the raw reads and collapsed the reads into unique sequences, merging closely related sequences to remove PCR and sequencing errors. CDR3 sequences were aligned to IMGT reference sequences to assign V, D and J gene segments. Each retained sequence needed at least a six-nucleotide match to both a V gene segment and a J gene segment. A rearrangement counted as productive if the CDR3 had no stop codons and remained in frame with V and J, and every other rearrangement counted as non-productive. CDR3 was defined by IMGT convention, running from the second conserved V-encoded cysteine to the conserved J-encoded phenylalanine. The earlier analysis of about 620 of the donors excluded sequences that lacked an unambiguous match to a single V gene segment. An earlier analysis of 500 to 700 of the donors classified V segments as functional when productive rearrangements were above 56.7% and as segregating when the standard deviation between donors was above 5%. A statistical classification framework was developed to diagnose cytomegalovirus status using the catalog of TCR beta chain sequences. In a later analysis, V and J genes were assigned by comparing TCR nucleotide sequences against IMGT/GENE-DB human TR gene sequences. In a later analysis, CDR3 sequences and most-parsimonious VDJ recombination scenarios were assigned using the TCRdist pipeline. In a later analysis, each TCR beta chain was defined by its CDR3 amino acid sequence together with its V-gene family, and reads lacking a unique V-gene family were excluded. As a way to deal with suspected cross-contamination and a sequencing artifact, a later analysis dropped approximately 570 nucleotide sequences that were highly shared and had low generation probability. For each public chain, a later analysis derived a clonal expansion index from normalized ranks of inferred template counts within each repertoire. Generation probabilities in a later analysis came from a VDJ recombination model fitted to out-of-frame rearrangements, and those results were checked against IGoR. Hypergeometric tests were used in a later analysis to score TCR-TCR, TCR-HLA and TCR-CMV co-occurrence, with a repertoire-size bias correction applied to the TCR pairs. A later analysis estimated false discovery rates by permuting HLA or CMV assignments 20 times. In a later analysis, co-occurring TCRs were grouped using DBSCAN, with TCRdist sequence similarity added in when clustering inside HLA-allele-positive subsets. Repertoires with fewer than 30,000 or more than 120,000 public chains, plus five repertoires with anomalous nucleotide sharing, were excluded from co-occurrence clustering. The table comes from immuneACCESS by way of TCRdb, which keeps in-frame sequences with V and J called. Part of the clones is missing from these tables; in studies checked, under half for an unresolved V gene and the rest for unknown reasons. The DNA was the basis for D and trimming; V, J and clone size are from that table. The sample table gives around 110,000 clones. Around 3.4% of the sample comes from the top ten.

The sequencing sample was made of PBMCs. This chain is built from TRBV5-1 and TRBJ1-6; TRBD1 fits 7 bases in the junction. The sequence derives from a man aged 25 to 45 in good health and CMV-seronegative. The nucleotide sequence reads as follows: TGCGCCAGCAGTCTTGGACAGGATCTGTGGAATTCACCCCTCCACTTT. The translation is CASSLGQDLWNSPLHF. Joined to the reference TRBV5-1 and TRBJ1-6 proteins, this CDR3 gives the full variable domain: KAGVTQTPRYLIKTRGQQVTLSCSPISGHRSVSWYQQTPGQGLQFLFEYFSETQRNKGNFPGRFSGRQFSNSRSEMNVSTLELGDSALYLCASSLGQDLWNSPLHFGNGTRLTVT.